This T cell receptor beta chain was identified during a study of blood T cell repertoires in COVID-19. Germline CDR1 is LNHDA and CDR2 is SQIVND (reference sequence). V was pared by 5 bases and J by 0 bases, with 11 bases between. The CDR3 is 15 residues long. Seattle's enrolled individuals joined amid active infection and were then monitored longitudinally. Using immunoSEQ multiplex PCR, the repertoire was profiled, and TCRdb retains in-frame clones only, with some absent. This table holds around 190,000 clones, approximately 90% found once. The chain links TRBV19 to TRBJ1-5; no firm D call. This receptor was obtained from a middle-aged man with COVID-19, enrolled during active disease. The source material was peripheral blood. CDR3 loop: CASSPRQASNQPQHF. The CDR3 DNA is TGTGCCAGTAGTCCCCGACAAGCTAGCAATCAGCCCCAGCATTTT.